Listed below are T cell receptor beta chains from one sample, sequenced in a study of CD8 T cells in ankylosing spondylitis. Each CDR3 protein is one row after TCRdb ran MiXCR on the 5' RACE reads. The sample consists of roughly 400,000 distinct CDR3 sequences, around 22% of them appearing once. Sequenced input: blood, either unsorted or a sorted T cell fraction (not recorded which). The receptor source for this set is a male donor with ankylosing spondylitis. Both conserved end residues are part of each CDR3. The D gene is left open where the match is weak. Only part of the rows carry a size: once, few, many, or a class if the clone is expanded.

j_call clone_size d_call v_call cdr3_aa cdr3_nt
TRBJ2-7 few TRBD1 TRBV9 CASSASGQPYEQYF TGTGCCAGCAGCGCCTCGGGACAGCCCTACGAGCAGTACTTC
TRBJ1-1 - - TRBV7-9 CASSVSTALNTEAFF TGTGCCAGCAGCGTATCGACAGCCCTGAACACTGAAGCTTTCTTT
TRBJ2-3 many - TRBV5-1 CASSLAGPPTDTQYF TGCGCCAGCAGCTTGGCAGGACCACCCACAGATACGCAGTATTTT
TRBJ2-7 - TRBD2 TRBV20-1 CSASLGLAGSYEQYF TGCAGTGCTAGCCTGGGACTAGCGGGCTCCTACGAGCAGTACTTC
TRBJ1-1 few TRBD1 TRBV11-1 CASSPRRDRGLWLNTEAFF TGTGCCAGCAGCCCCCGGCGGGACAGGGGGCTTTGGCTGAACACTGAAGCTTTCTTT
TRBJ2-7 few - TRBV5-1 CASSFREGRDEQYF TGCGCCAGCAGCTTCCGCGAGGGTAGGGACGAGCAGTACTTC
TRBJ1-5 - - TRBV7-9 CASSDKGYQPQHF TGTGCCAGCAGCGATAAGGGGTATCAGCCCCAGCATTTT
TRBJ2-1 few - TRBV11-3 CASSLSGARFNEQFF TGTGCCAGCAGCTTGAGCGGAGCCAGGTTCAATGAGCAGTTCTTC
TRBJ1-5 - - TRBV3-1 CASSQGRGPPQHF TGTGCCAGCAGCCAAGGTCGGGGTCCGCCCCAGCATTTT
TRBJ1-6 few - TRBV7-6 CASSFKVDLNSPLHF TGTGCCAGCAGCTTTAAGGTGGACTTAAATTCACCCCTCCACTTT
TRBJ2-5 - - TRBV28 CASTGPQPGGETQYF TGTGCCAGCACTGGCCCGCAGCCGGGCGGAGAGACCCAGTACTTC
TRBJ2-1 - - TRBV5-1 CASRIGTGDYNEQFF TGCGCCAGCCGAATCGGCACAGGAGACTACAATGAGCAGTTCTTC
TRBJ1-6 - - TRBV12-3/TRBV12-4 CASSRSAAYNSPLHF TGTGCCAGCAGTCGGTCGGCGGCGTATAATTCACCCCTCCACTTT
TRBJ2-5 - - TRBV5-5 CASSTGLSPETQYF TGTGCCAGCAGCACCGGCCTGTCCCCCGAGACCCAGTACTTC
TRBJ2-7 - TRBD2 TRBV20-1 CSARTSVTYEQYF TGCAGTGCTAGAACTAGCGTTACCTACGAGCAGTACTTC
TRBJ2-2 few - TRBV5-1 CASSLDRGQTGELFF TGCGCCAGCAGCTTGGATCGGGGCCAGACCGGGGAGCTGTTTTTT
TRBJ2-5 few - TRBV15 CATRQRYADQETQYF TGTGCCACCCGACAGAGGTACGCGGACCAAGAGACCCAGTACTTC
TRBJ2-5 few - TRBV2 CASSARLTQETQYF TGTGCCAGCAGTGCGAGGTTGACACAAGAGACCCAGTACTTC
TRBJ2-2 - TRBD2 TRBV4-1 CASSQVLAVTGELFF TGCGCCAGCAGCCAAGTTCTAGCGGTCACCGGGGAGCTGTTTTTT
TRBJ1-4 few - TRBV28 CASQNEKLFF TGTGCCAGTCAAAATGAAAAACTGTTTTTT
TRBJ1-4 - - TRBV28 CASSEPGPRNEKLFF TGTGCCAGCAGCGAACCGGGACCCCGCAATGAAAAACTGTTTTTT
TRBJ2-1 few - TRBV4-3 CASSQDRMEGGDEQFF TGCGCCAGCAGCCAAGATCGAATGGAGGGTGGGGATGAGCAGTTCTTC
TRBJ2-7 few TRBD2 TRBV20-1 CSADPGLAGDLHEQYF TGCAGTGCTGATCCAGGACTAGCGGGAGACCTTCACGAGCAGTACTTC
TRBJ1-1 - - TRBV29-1 CSVSVRGANTEAFF TGCAGCGTAAGCGTCAGGGGAGCCAACACTGAAGCTTTCTTT
TRBJ2-7 - - TRBV7-8 CASSLGVGRPYEQYF TGTGCCAGCAGCTTAGGTGTAGGGAGGCCTTACGAGCAGTACTTC
TRBJ2-1 - - TRBV19 CASIGRADNEQFF TGTGCCAGTATAGGACGAGCCGACAATGAGCAGTTCTTC
TRBJ2-5 - - TRBV18 CASSPSGYQETQYF TGTGCCAGCTCACCTTCGGGCTACCAAGAGACCCAGTACTTC
TRBJ2-1 few TRBD2 TRBV7-3 CASSPDLAGVFNEQFF TGTGCCAGCAGCCCCGATCTAGCGGGAGTCTTTAATGAGCAGTTCTTC
TRBJ2-3 - - TRBV7-3 CASSFAGGDTQYF TGTGCCAGCAGCTTTGCGGGTGGAGATACGCAGTATTTT
TRBJ1-6 few TRBD1 TRBV12-3/TRBV12-4 CASSPQTGARNSPLHF TGTGCCAGCAGCCCTCAGACAGGGGCGAGGAATTCACCCCTCCACTTT
TRBJ1-5 - - TRBV12-3/TRBV12-4 CASVRDGNQPQHF TGTGCCAGCGTGCGGGACGGTAATCAGCCCCAGCATTTT
TRBJ2-1 - - TRBV20-1 CSARDLQVYSNEQFF TGCAGTGCTAGAGATTTGCAGGTATATTCCAATGAGCAGTTCTTC
TRBJ2-1 few TRBD2 TRBV4-1 CASSQVGLAGGVEQFF TGCGCCAGCAGCCAAGTGGGATTAGCGGGAGGAGTCGAGCAGTTCTTC
TRBJ1-2 few - TRBV12-5 CASGPGAARSGYTF TGTGCTAGTGGACCCGGGGCAGCCCGCAGTGGCTACACCTTC
TRBJ1-5 - TRBD1 TRBV20-1 CSAAGTANQPQHF TGCAGTGCAGCCGGGACAGCAAATCAGCCCCAGCATTTT
TRBJ2-1 few - TRBV15 CATSRSLEAEQFF TGTGCCACCAGCAGATCTCTAGAAGCTGAGCAGTTCTTC
TRBJ1-5 few - TRBV5-1 CASRIAAGVDQPQHF TGCGCCAGCAGGATTGCGGCGGGGGTAGATCAGCCCCAGCATTTT
TRBJ2-1 - - TRBV4-2 CASSQERRGRSYNEQFF TGTGCCAGCAGCCAAGAAAGGCGGGGGCGATCCTACAATGAGCAGTTCTTC
TRBJ2-1 - - TRBV10-3 CAIRVGDKNNEQFF TGTGCCATCAGGGTGGGGGACAAGAACAATGAGCAGTTCTTC
TRBJ2-1 few TRBD2 TRBV5-1 CASSLGLAVGEQFF TGCGCCAGCAGCTTGGGGCTAGCGGTGGGTGAGCAGTTCTTC
TRBJ2-5 - - TRBV5-1 CASSFMRGYQETQYF TGCGCCAGCAGCTTCATGCGCGGGTACCAAGAGACCCAGTACTTC
TRBJ2-1 - TRBD2 TRBV5-1 CASSLSGGLASGPYNEQFF TGCGCCAGCAGCTTGTCTGGCGGGTTGGCTAGCGGGCCCTACAATGAGCAGTTCTTC
TRBJ1-5 few - TRBV20-1 CSASGGPREPQHF TGCAGTGCTAGCGGAGGGCCCCGAGAGCCCCAGCATTTT
TRBJ1-2 - - TRBV4-1 CASSHIDRSELYGYTF TGCGCCAGCAGCCACATTGACCGAAGTGAACTCTATGGCTACACCTTC
TRBJ2-1 - TRBD1 TRBV5-1 CASSGQGQGLNEQFF TGCGCCAGCAGCGGGCAGGGACAGGGCTTAAATGAGCAGTTCTTC
TRBJ2-1 few - TRBV28 CASENSGPRANEQFF TGTGCCAGCGAAAACTCGGGTCCTCGGGCCAATGAGCAGTTCTTC
TRBJ1-5 few TRBD1 TRBV6-5 CASSLDRASNQPQHF TGTGCCAGCAGTCTCGACAGGGCCAGCAATCAGCCCCAGCATTTT
TRBJ2-7 few - TRBV11-1 CASSLLAIGVPVAYEQYF TGTGCCAGCAGCTTATTGGCGATTGGGGTTCCCGTCGCCTACGAGCAGTACTTC
TRBJ2-7 - TRBD2 TRBV5-1 CASSPLAGVGTYEQYF TGCGCCAGCAGCCCTCTAGCGGGAGTGGGGACATACGAGCAGTACTTC
TRBJ1-6 - TRBD1 TRBV5-1 CASSLRDRTGNSPLHF TGCGCCAGCAGCTTACGGGATCGGACAGGGAATTCACCCCTCCACTTT
TRBJ2-1 many TRBD1 TRBV6-1 CASSRGISYNEQFF TGTGCCAGCAGCAGGGGGATTTCCTACAATGAGCAGTTCTTC
TRBJ2-1 few TRBD1 TRBV18 CASLPAGGYNEQFF TGTGCCAGCCTCCCGGCAGGGGGATACAATGAGCAGTTCTTC
TRBJ1-2 few - TRBV5-1 CASSPPDSFYGYTF TGCGCCAGCAGCCCCCCCGACTCATTCTATGGCTACACCTTC
TRBJ1-6 - TRBD1 TRBV5-1 CASSLRQGASNSPLHF TGCGCCAGCAGCTTGAGACAGGGGGCATCTAATTCACCCCTCCACTTT
TRBJ2-3 - - TRBV5-5 CASSLDGGVADTQYF TGTGCCAGCAGCTTGGATGGCGGGGTGGCAGATACGCAGTATTTT
TRBJ1-2 few - TRBV5-1 CASSLGQANYGYTF TGCGCCAGCAGCTTGGGACAAGCTAACTATGGCTACACCTTC
TRBJ1-1 - - TRBV27 CASSPLTSVRPEAFF TGTGCCAGCAGCCCGCTAACGTCGGTTCGACCTGAAGCTTTCTTT
TRBJ1-1 few TRBD1 TRBV9 CASSATGVHTEAFF TGTGCCAGCAGCGCAACAGGGGTTCACACTGAAGCTTTCTTT